The 7 T cell receptor beta chains presented below share a single source sample, sequenced in a study of T cell repertoires in cytomegalovirus infection. TCRdb re-analysed the reads in MiXCR, keeping a single row per CDR3 protein. The repertoire holds 630,000 or so distinct CDR3 sequences, with roughly 24% as singletons. Sequencing was carried out using CD8+ T cells from PBMCs. All receptors derive from a human donor in good health (CMV status not recorded). Some clones in this sample may be carry-over from other donors' samples.

There are a few counts of this clonotype. The V call is TRBV27, the J call TRBJ2-3, with D perhaps matching TRBD1 (6 bases). The CDR3 covers 12 residues. Looked up from germline, CDR1 is MNHEY and CDR2 is SMNVEV (reference sequence). Trimming took 10 bases from V and 2 from J, leaving 10 bases between them. DNA for the CDR3: TGTGCCACCCGGACAGCCACAGATACGCAGTATTTT. Protein: CATRTATDTQYF.

A note on this clonotype: The junction departs from germline at one end; a sequencing error may be responsible. The genes are TRBV6-6 and TRBJ1-6; 8 nucleotides align to TRBD1. This CDR3 contains 11 residues. CDR1 is MNHNY, CDR2 SVGAGI, per germline (reference sequence). CDR3 residues: CASSGAGQVDF. CDR3 nucleotide sequence: TGTGCCAGCAGTGGCGCGGGACAGGTCGACTTT.

V is TRBV19 and J is TRBJ1-1; D may be TRBD1 (6 bases). Germline V lookup: CDR1 LNHDA, CDR2 SQIVND (reference sequence). Trimming removed 4 bases at V and 1 base at J, with 22 bases between. This CDR3 comprises 18 residues. CDR3: CASSSPILQGTGNTEAFF. CDR3 nucleotides: TGTGCCAGTAGTAGCCCCATACTCCAGGGGACGGGGAACACTGAAGCTTTCTTT.

The chain joins TRBV4-2 to TRBJ2-3; 7 bases agree with TRBD2. The J segment lost 5 bases and the V segment lost 4 bases, leaving 9 bases of the junction unmatched. The CDR3 covers 15 residues. Germline V gene data show CDR1 as LGHNA and CDR2 as YNFKEQ. In DNA, the CDR3 is TGTGCCAGCAGCCCGACTAGCTCCCAGCAAGATACGCAGTATTTT. Translated: CASSPTSSQQDTQYF.

The chain couples TRBV10-3 to TRBJ2-7; D is perhaps TRBD1 (5 bases). V lost 4 bases and J 5 bases, leaving 12 bases between the germline ends. There are 13 residues in the CDR3. Germline CDR1 ENHRY, CDR2 SYGVKD. CDR3 in amino acids: CAISGSQGHEQYV. CDR3 DNA sequence: TGTGCCATCAGTGGTTCTCAGGGCCACGAGCAGTACGTC.

The chain is built from TRBV28 and TRBJ1-6; D is unresolved. V lost 5 bases and J 7 bases, leaving 24 bases between the germline ends. Germline V CDR1 and CDR2: MDHEN, SYDVKM. This CDR3 has 18 amino acids. CDR3 bases: TGTGCCAGCAGTCCCGCTACATGGTCTGCAGGCCTCAATTCACCCCTCCACTTT. Translated: CASSPATWSAGLNSPLHF.

This clonotype came up a few times. The chain employs TRBV10-3 and TRBJ1-1; perhaps TRBD1 as D (5 bases). Germline values: CDR1 ENHRY, CDR2 SYGVKD. Trimming took off 2 bases at V and 1 base at J, with 11 bases between the two ends. CDR3 size: 15 residues. CDR3 bases: TGTGCCATCAGTGAGGGGGACTACGCGAACACTGAAGCTTTCTTT. This encodes CAISEGDYANTEAFF.